This TCR beta chain is drawn from a study of cytomegalovirus exposure and HLA in healthy donors. PCR primers comprised 60 Vbeta and 13 Jbeta primers. Sequencing was performed with immunoSEQ multiplex PCR; in TCRdb, only in-frame clones are kept and a portion is missing. Here the sample spans roughly 200,000 clones, roughly 79% being singletons. Germline-derived CDR1 and CDR2 are LNHDA and SQIVND (reference sequence). The CDR3 covers 15 residues. V was pared by 5 bases and J by 6 bases, with 4 bases of the junction left unmatched. This clone was picked up a small number of times. The sequence was obtained from a male donor in good health and CMV-seronegative. This sequence joins TRBV19 and TRBJ2-7, with 16 bases aligning to TRBD2. Specimen: PBMCs. The CDR3 DNA reads as TGTGCCAGTAGTCTGGGACTAGCGGGAGGGCTCGAGCAGTACTTC. Translating it yields CASSLGLAGGLEQYF.